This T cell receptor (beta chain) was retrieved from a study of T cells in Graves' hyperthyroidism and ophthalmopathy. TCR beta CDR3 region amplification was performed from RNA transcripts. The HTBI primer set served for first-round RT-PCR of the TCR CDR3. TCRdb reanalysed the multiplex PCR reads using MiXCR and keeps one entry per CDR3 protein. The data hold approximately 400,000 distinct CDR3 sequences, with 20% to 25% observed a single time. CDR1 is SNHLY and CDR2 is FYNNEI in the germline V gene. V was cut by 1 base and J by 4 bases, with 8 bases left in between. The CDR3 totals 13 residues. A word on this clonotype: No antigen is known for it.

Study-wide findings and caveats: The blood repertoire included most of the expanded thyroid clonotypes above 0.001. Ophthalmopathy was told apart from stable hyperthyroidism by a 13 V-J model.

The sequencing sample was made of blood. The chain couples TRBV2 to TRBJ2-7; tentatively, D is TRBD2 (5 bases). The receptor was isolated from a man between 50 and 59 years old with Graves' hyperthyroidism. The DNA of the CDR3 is TGTGCCAGCAGTGAAGAGCGGTTATACGAGCAGTACTTC. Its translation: CASSEERLYEQYF.